Listed below are T cell receptor beta chains from one sample, sequenced in a study of blood T cell repertoires in COVID-19. The method was immunoSEQ multiplex PCR; TCRdb's version includes in-frame clones alone and lacks a portion of them. The sample has approximately 190,000 clones, about four fifths seen once. The sequenced sample consisted of PBMCs or T cells enriched from blood (not recorded which). These receptors came from a woman in her twenties or thirties who had been exposed to COVID-19. CDR3s include the opening cysteine and the closing phenylalanine or tryptophan. A D gene is named only where the DNA matches it firmly. Only some rows state a clone size, as once, few, many or a class for expanded clones.

size	V	J	length	D	DNA	CDR3
-	TRBV1	TRBJ2-7	19	-	TGCACCAGCAGCCAATATCTATTTGCAGGGGCCCGAGCGCCCTACGAGCAGTACTTC	CTSSQYLFAGARAPYEQYF
-	TRBV24-1	TRBJ2-3	16	TRBD1	TGTGCCACCAGTGACCCGACAGGGAGTGGCACAGATACGCAGTATTTT	CATSDPTGSGTDTQYF
-	TRBV2	TRBJ1-1	14	-	TGTGCCAGCAGTGAAGCCCCGGACTACACTGAAGCTTTCTTT	CASSEAPDYTEAFF
-	TRBV27	TRBJ1-2	15	-	TGTGCCAGCAGTCCCAGCCGGGGGGAGGTCTATGGCTACACCTTC	CASSPSRGEVYGYTF
once	TRBV14	TRBJ1-5	13	-	TGTGCCAGCAGCCAAGCGACCGGGGAGACCCAGCATTTT	CASSQATGETQHF
-	TRBV5-1	TRBJ2-6	15	-	TGCGCCAGCAGCTTGGTAGGGAGCGGGGCCAACGTCCTGACTTTC	CASSLVGSGANVLTF
-	TRBV2	TRBJ2-1	15	TRBD2	TGTGCCAGCGGCACCTTAGCGGGGGGGTACAATGAGCAGTTCTTC	CASGTLAGGYNEQFF
-	TRBV7-2	TRBJ2-5	14	TRBD1	TGTGCCAGCAGCTATCGGGACAGTCAAGAGACCCAGTACTTC	CASSYRDSQETQYF
-	TRBV18	TRBJ2-1	13	TRBD1	TGTGCCAGCTCACTAGACAGGGACAATGAGCAGTTCTTC	CASSLDRDNEQFF
-	TRBV6-5	TRBJ1-1	14	TRBD1	TGTGCCAGCAGGACAGGGGCGTGGAACACTGAAGCTTTCTTT	CASRTGAWNTEAFF
once	TRBV6-5	TRBJ2-2	13	-	TGTGCCAGCAGGAGGCAGTTAACCGGGGAGCTGTTTTTT	CASRRQLTGELFF
once	TRBV7-2	TRBJ2-4	18	-	TGTGCCAGCAGCTCACTTGGGGGGTTCCCGGGGGCCAAAAACATTCAGTACTTC	CASSSLGGFPGAKNIQYF
-	TRBV5-1	TRBJ1-1	16	-	TGCGCCAGCAGCTTCGGGCAGGGAGGGTTGAGGACTGAAGCTTTCTTT	CASSFGQGGLRTEAFF
-	TRBV10-2	TRBJ2-1	18	TRBD2	TGCGCCAGCAGTGAGTCGCCATGGGCTAGCGGGGGGGTACATGAGCAGTTCTTC	CASSESPWASGGVHEQFF
few	TRBV2	TRBJ1-3	16	-	TGTGCCAGCGAACTAGCCCAGGGAAACTCTGGAAACACCATATATTTT	CASELAQGNSGNTIYF
-	TRBV5-1	TRBJ1-2	16	-	TGCGCCAGCAGCTCCATTCAAGGATACGGGGAGACTGGCTACACCTTC	CASSSIQGYGETGYTF
-	TRBV15	TRBJ1-2	14	TRBD1	TGTGCCACCAGCAGAGATCGAGGGGGCATTGGCTACACCTTC	CATSRDRGGIGYTF
-	TRBV5-6	TRBJ1-5	16	-	TGTGCCAGCAGCTTGGCCCTCAGGGGCTCGGGTCAGCCCCAGCATTTT	CASSLALRGSGQPQHF
few	TRBV19	TRBJ2-3	15	TRBD1	TGTGCCAGTAGTACTGGGACAGGGGGAGCAGATACGCAGTATTTT	CASSTGTGGADTQYF
once	TRBV10-3	TRBJ1-1	14	-	TGTGCCATCAGTGAGTCTCCTCGGAACACTGAAGCTTTCTTT	CAISESPRNTEAFF
-	TRBV14	TRBJ2-1	14	-	TGTGCCAGCAAGGTGGACACCTCGTACAATGAGCAGTTCTTC	CASKVDTSYNEQFF
few	TRBV10-3	TRBJ2-2	14	TRBD2	TGTGCCACCTTCGGTGCGGGGGGGCCCGGGGAGCTGTTTTTT	CATFGAGGPGELFF
-	TRBV18	TRBJ2-7	13	-	TGTGCCAGCTCACGAGGGGGTACCTACGAGCAGTACTTC	CASSRGGTYEQYF
-	TRBV4-1	TRBJ2-3	16	TRBD2	TGCGCCAGCAGCCCCCCCGGCGGGGGGGCGGGAGATACGCAGTATTTT	CASSPPGGGAGDTQYF
-	TRBV5-4	TRBJ2-3	15	TRBD2	TGTGCCAGCAGCCATACTAGCGGGGGAACAGATACGCAGTATTTT	CASSHTSGGTDTQYF
-	TRBV5-4	TRBJ2-7	12	-	TGTGCCAGCAGCTTGGACGGGAACGAGCAGTACTTC	CASSLDGNEQYF
-	TRBV3-1/TRBV3-2	TRBJ2-7	12	-	TGTGCCAGCAGCCAAAGCCCCTACGAGCAGTACTTC	CASSQSPYEQYF
once	TRBV2	TRBJ1-2	16	TRBD1	TGTGCCAGCAGTGTTTTTGGACAGGGGCTTGACTATGGCTACACCTTC	CASSVFGQGLDYGYTF
-	TRBV10-3	TRBJ2-7	16	TRBD1	TGTGCCATCAGTGAGGCGTCCGGGACAGGCCGCTACGAGCAGTACTTC	CAISEASGTGRYEQYF
-	TRBV9	TRBJ1-1	13	-	TGTGCCAGCAGCGTGCTGCGGAACACTGAAGCTTTCTTT	CASSVLRNTEAFF
-	TRBV10-2	TRBJ1-1	14	-	TGCGCCAGCAGTGAGTGGGCAGGAGGCGGTGAAGCTTTCTTT	CASSEWAGGGEAFF
-	TRBV24-1	TRBJ2-3	17	TRBD1	TGTGCCACCAGTGATTGGGGCGGGACAGGGTCCACAGATACGCAGTATTTT	CATSDWGGTGSTDTQYF
-	TRBV7-9	TRBJ1-2	15	-	TGTGCCAGCAGCTTAGATAAAACGAGGGCCCATGGCTACACCTTC	CASSLDKTRAHGYTF
-	TRBV18	TRBJ1-2	17	-	TGTGCCAGCTCAGGTGGGGCAGCTTCTGAATTAGACTATGGCTACACCTTC	CASSGGAASELDYGYTF
few	TRBV18	TRBJ1-5	13	-	TGTGCCAGCTCACCAGGGGGGGACCAGCCCCAGCATTTT	CASSPGGDQPQHF
-	TRBV29-1	TRBJ1-2	12	-	TGCAGCGTTGTCGACAGCCCTCTGGGCTACACCTTC	CSVVDSPLGYTF
many	TRBV7-9	TRBJ1-6	14	-	TGTGCCAGCAGCAGACCAGGGGATAATTCACCCCTCCACTTT	CASSRPGDNSPLHF
-	TRBV4-3	TRBJ2-5	15	TRBD2	TGCGCCAGCAGCCAAGACGGGACTAGCGGGGAGGCCCAGTACTTC	CASSQDGTSGEAQYF
-	TRBV4-3	TRBJ2-2	16	TRBD2	TGCGCCAGCAGCCCGGGACTAGCGGGGTACACCGGGGAGCTGTTTTTT	CASSPGLAGYTGELFF
-	TRBV5-1	TRBJ2-1	15	TRBD2	TGCGCCAGCAGCGGACTTAGCGGGGGGGCGGATGAGCAGTTCTTC	CASSGLSGGADEQFF
-	TRBV19	TRBJ2-1	15	-	TGTGCCACCGTGCTAGGAACGGCCTCCTACAATGAGCAGTTCTTC	CATVLGTASYNEQFF
-	TRBV2	TRBJ1-6	11	-	TGTGCCAGCAGTGAACGGTCACCCCTCCACTTT	CASSERSPLHF
-	TRBV2	TRBJ1-6	15	-	TGTGCCAGCAGGGCCCTAGGACAGTCTAATTCACCCCTCCACTTT	CASRALGQSNSPLHF
-	TRBV29-1	TRBJ1-2	12	TRBD1	TGCAGCGCGGGACAGTTCCCCTATGGCTACACCTTC	CSAGQFPYGYTF
-	TRBV2	TRBJ1-5	11	TRBD1	TGTGCCAGCAGTGATGAGACAGGGTTAACTTTT	CASSDETGLTF
-	TRBV5-1	TRBJ1-6	18	-	TGCGCCAGCAGCTTGGACTTGACGGCGGGCCTCTATAATTCACCCCTCCACTTT	CASSLDLTAGLYNSPLHF
-	TRBV18	TRBJ2-1	15	TRBD1	TGTGCCAGCTCACCTTACAGGGGAGTAGCCAATGAGCAGTTCTTC	CASSPYRGVANEQFF
-	TRBV28	TRBJ2-7	13	-	TGTGCCAGCAGTTACGGCGGATCGTACGAGCAGTACTTC	CASSYGGSYEQYF
-	TRBV20-1	TRBJ1-3	11	-	TGCAGTGCTAGACAGGGAAACACCATATATTTT	CSARQGNTIYF
-	TRBV19	TRBJ1-1	11	-	TGTGCCAGTAGTTCTGTCTCTGAAGCTTTCTTT	CASSSVSEAFF
-	TRBV7-9	TRBJ2-7	14	-	TGTGCCAGCAGCCCCGGGACACTATCCTACGAGCAGTACTTC	CASSPGTLSYEQYF
-	TRBV25-1	TRBJ1-4	11	-	TGTGCCAGCAGTGCGGTTGAAAAACTGTTTTTT	CASSAVEKLFF
-	TRBV27	TRBJ2-7	13	-	TGTGCCAGCTGCCGTGCGGGGTACTCCGAGCAGTACTTC	CASCRAGYSEQYF
-	TRBV3-1/TRBV3-2	TRBJ1-2	15	TRBD1	TGTGCCAGCAGCCAAGGGAGTTGGACAGGCTATGGCTACACCTTC	CASSQGSWTGYGYTF
-	TRBV25-1	TRBJ1-2	11	-	TGTGCCAGCAGTGAATCCTTTGGCTACACCTTC	CASSESFGYTF
-	TRBV3-1/TRBV3-2	TRBJ1-2	15	TRBD1	TGTGCCAGCAGCCACGGAGGGGACAGTCCCTATGGCTACACCTTC	CASSHGGDSPYGYTF
-	TRBV15	TRBJ1-4	17	TRBD1	TGTGCCACCAGCAGAGTAGGTTTCGGGACAGGGGATGAAAAACTGTTTTTT	CATSRVGFGTGDEKLFF
-	TRBV10-2	TRBJ2-7	12	-	TGCGCCAGCTCTGGGAGCTCCTACGAGCAGTACTTC	CASSGSSYEQYF
-	TRBV5-6	TRBJ2-3	17	-	TGTGCCAGCAGCTTGGGCGGCCGAACGTTTAGCACAGATACGCAGTATTTT	CASSLGGRTFSTDTQYF